This T cell receptor (beta chain) emerged from a study of cytomegalovirus exposure and HLA in healthy donors. Study outcomes and limitations: The classifier, whose performance was assessed in both the original and validation cohorts, reportedly diagnosed cytomegalovirus status with high specificity and sensitivity.

In the PCR, 60 Vbeta and 13 Jbeta primers were used. Only in-frame clones appear in the TCRdb table, and some are missing; sequencing was by immunoSEQ multiplex PCR. The sample holds approximately 180,000 clones, about four fifths seen once. The count of this clone is one. Its antigen is unknown. Germline assignment: CDR1 MNHEY and CDR2 SVGAGI. Germline trimming cut 0 bases from V and 6 bases from J; bases unmatched to any gene: 8. CDR3 length equals 15 residues. The chain joins TRBV6-5 to TRBJ2-7; the match to TRBD1 covers 7 bases. This TCR derives from a man between 18 and 29 years old in good health and CMV-seronegative. Sequencing used PBMCs. The chain's CDR3 is CASSYSRQGLSEQYF. Written as DNA, the CDR3 is TGTGCCAGCAGTTACTCCCGACAGGGATTATCCGAGCAGTACTTC.